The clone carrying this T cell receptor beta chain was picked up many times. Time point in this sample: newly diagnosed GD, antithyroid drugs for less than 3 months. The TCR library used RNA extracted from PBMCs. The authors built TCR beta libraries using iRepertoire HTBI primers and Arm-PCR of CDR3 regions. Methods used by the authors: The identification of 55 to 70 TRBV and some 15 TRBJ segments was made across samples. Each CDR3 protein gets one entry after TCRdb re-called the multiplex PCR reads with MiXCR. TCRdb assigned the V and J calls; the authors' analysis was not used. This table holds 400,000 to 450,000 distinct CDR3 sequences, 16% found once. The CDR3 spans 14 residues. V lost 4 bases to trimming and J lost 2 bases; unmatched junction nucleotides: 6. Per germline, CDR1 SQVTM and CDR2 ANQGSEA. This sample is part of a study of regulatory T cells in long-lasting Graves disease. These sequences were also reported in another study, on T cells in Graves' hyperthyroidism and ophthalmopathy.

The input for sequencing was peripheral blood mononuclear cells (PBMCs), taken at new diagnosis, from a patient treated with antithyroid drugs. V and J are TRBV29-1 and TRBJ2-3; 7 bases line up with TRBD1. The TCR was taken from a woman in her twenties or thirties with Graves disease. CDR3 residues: CSVGGQPSTDTQYF. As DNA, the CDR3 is TGCAGCGTTGGGGGACAGCCCTCCACAGATACGCAGTATTTT.